This T cell receptor beta chain is from a study of T cell responses to AZD1222 COVID-19 vaccine (dated by TCRdb to the early 2020s). As for the study more broadly: AZD1222 recipients with second doses at about 4 weeks or about 12 weeks were pooled, because spike-specific TCR depth and breadth did not differ between schedules. Trial participants were enrolled into age subgroups of 18-55, 56-69 and 70-plus years, which contained 148, 28 and 57 TCR-sequenced participants, respectively. TCR sequencing covered approximately 230 trial participants: 200 to 210 given two doses of AZD1222 and 26 given two doses of MenACWY control vaccine. Study-wide conclusions, independent of this receptor: Nearly half of unique spike-specific TCRs reportedly recognized epitopes outside regions mutated in the B.1.351 and B.1.1.7 variants. CD4 TCRs associated with the vaccine covered the entire spike protein, and the dominant responses were in regions 160-218 and 743-854. Participants were mostly white British, with more females than males. The authors suggested clonal diversity may have been underestimated. Spike-specific TCR breadth and depth rose significantly after two AZD1222 doses compared with day 0 and with MenACWY recipients. Only five or six AZD1222 recipients were SARS-CoV-2 seropositive at baseline, limiting conclusions about previously exposed vaccinees. The 56-69-year group was small, and its depth increase did not reach significance, likely because of low power. Because no day 14 peak-response samples were available, repertoires were characterized only after the peak T cell response.

This specimen's time point label, per the study, means: baseline before first vaccination. Samples from vaccinated people were obtained from the UK trials COV001 and COV002, which included a single-blind randomized controlled phase 2/3 trial of AZD1222 (ChAdOx1 nCoV-19) in healthy adults. Trial participant PBMC samples were collected at day 0 and day 28 after the second dose for TCRbeta chain sequencing. CDR3 length: 16 amino acids, cysteine to phenylalanine. The kept DNA is CDR3 alone, 48 bases in frame from the first base. The V end loses 1 base and the J end loses 4 bases, and a stretch of 18 bases separates them. The germline V gene encodes CDR1 SQVTM and CDR2 ANQGSEA. The CDR3 regions of human TCRbeta chains were analyzed by immunosequencing. The authors processed their data as follows. Repertoire TCRs were matched against a reference library of SARS-CoV-2-specific TCRs generated with the MIRA antigen-specificity platform. Breadth was defined as the fraction of unique TCRs that were SARS-CoV-2-associated, and depth was defined as the fraction of total T cells that were SARS-CoV-2-associated. Using the MIRA data, each spike-specific TCR was assigned both to the spike region to which the TCR was reactive and to a CD4 or CD8 class. Log10-transformed breadth and depth values were compared by one-way ANOVA with Sidak's multiple comparisons tests. The table was pulled from immuneACCESS by TCRdb, which kept in-frame rearrangements only. Such tables lose some clones; where checked, under half of the loss comes from unresolved V genes, and the rest has no known cause. V and J calls and clone size follow that table, whereas D and trimming were derived from the DNA. This sample is represented by 160,000 or so clones; about nine tenths of them were singletons. The biggest ten clones account for approximately 1.8% of the sample.

About this clone: Its binding antigen is unknown. No clone much larger than this one lies a single base away; base qualities are absent.

The TCR was taken from an adult in good health. Recombination connected TRBV29-1 to TRBJ2-3; the D region possibly corresponds to TRBD2 (5 bases align). The sequences come from peripheral blood, collected on day 0 of AZD1222 vaccination. The DNA sequence is as follows: TGCAGCGTTGAAGTGGCCATCGGACTGGAACCAGATACGCAGTATTTT. Protein translation: CSVEVAIGLEPDTQYF.